The 18 T cell receptor beta chains below all came from one sample that was sequenced in a study of Graves' ophthalmopathy and Graves' hyperthyroidism. Scientists amplified the TCR beta CDR3 regions from RNA transcripts. First-round RT-PCR employed HTBI primers, with a second-round multiplex PCR after it. TCRdb independently ran MiXCR on the multiplex PCR reads; one entry per CDR3 protein. The table shows more than 1,000,000 distinct CDR3 sequences, with less than 45% occurring only once. Sequencing used peripheral blood or thyroid tissue (not recorded which). The receptors derive from an adult man with Graves' hyperthyroidism.

This chain connects TRBV7-3 to TRBJ2-5; 7 bases are shared with TRBD2. This CDR3 spans 16 amino acids. Germline V gene data show CDR1 as SGHTA and CDR2 as FQGTGA. V was clipped by 8 bases and J by 4 bases; unmatched bases: 16. CDR3 loop: CASRGVRAGIVETQYF. The DNA for the CDR3 is TGTGCCAGCCGGGGGGTGAGGGCAGGTATCGTAGAGACCCAGTACTTC.

J is TRBJ2-7 and V is TRBV12-3 or TRBV12-4, with 7 bases matching TRBD1. V trimming: 5 bases; J trimming: 3 bases; junction bases outside the gene matches: 10. This CDR3 is built from 15 residues. This CDR3 is CASSPPGRDSYEQYF. The CDR3 DNA is TGTGCCAGCAGTCCTCCGGGCCGGGACAGCTACGAGCAGTACTTC.

This rearrangement joins TRBV5-5 to TRBJ1-6; TRBD1 aligns across 7 bases. The V gene end was trimmed by 7 bases and the J gene end by 8 bases; junction bases not matched to a gene: 6. The CDR3 length is 13 residues. The germline V gene has CDR1 SGHKS and CDR2 YYEKEE (reference sequence). This chain's CDR3 is CASGARGYSPLHF. CDR3 DNA: TGTGCCAGCGGGGCCAGGGGGTATTCACCCCTCCACTTT.

The chain employs TRBV10-3 and TRBJ1-1; D gene ambiguous. The V end lost 5 bases, the J end lost 6 bases, and 16 bases lay between the germline ends. The CDR3 is 14 residues long. Per the germline V gene, CDR1 is ENHRY and CDR2 is SYGVKD. Here the CDR3 DNA reads TGTGCCATCAGTTACACCGGGGAGCTGTCTGAAGCTTTCTTT. Its translation is CAISYTGELSEAFF.

This clonotype was seen repeatedly, ten times or more. The V call is TRBV10-3, the J call TRBJ1-1; D gene ambiguous. CDR3 length: 12 residues. Germline V lookup: CDR1 ENHRY, CDR2 SYGVKD. Trimming left V 3 bases short and J 6 bases short, with 8 bases between. CDR3 protein: CAISDDWAEAFF. The CDR3 region has the DNA TGTGCCATCAGTGACGATTGGGCTGAAGCTTTCTTT.

This clonotype showed up many times. This chain connects TRBV5-1 to TRBJ1-4, with D possibly being TRBD1 (5 bases). Per the germline V gene, CDR1 is SGHRS and CDR2 is YFSETQ. The CDR3 runs 15 residues. Trimming took off 2 bases at V and 8 bases at J, with 16 bases between the two ends. CDR3 coding DNA: TGCGCCAGCAGCTTCAAGCGGGGCATCGAGGAAAAACTGTTTTTT. The encoded protein is CASSFKRGIEEKLFF.

A remark on this clonotype: A junction boundary mismatches the germline segment, possibly from a read error. This chain uses TRBV5-1 with TRBJ1-4; a weak D match, TRBD1 (5 bases). The CDR3 length is 15 residues. CDR1 and CDR2 from the germline V gene are SGHRS and YFSETQ. CDR3 loop: CASRVNGATNEKLFF. CDR3 in DNA: TGTGCCAGCAGGGTTAACGGCGCAACTAATGAAAAACTGTTTTTT.

This clonotype was seen repeatedly, ten times or more. A junction end diverges from the germline sequence, so it may reflect a read error. The chain links TRBV2 to TRBJ2-5; TRBD1 matches at 8 bases. Germline V gives CDR1 SNHLY, CDR2 FYNNEI. This CDR3 has 11 residues. CDR3 residues: CASSVQGQAVF. The CDR3 bases are TGTGCCAGCAGTGTTCAGGGACAGGCTGTTTTC.

Points on this clonotype: Mismatch with germline at one junction end may stem from a read error. The V and J genes are TRBV12-3 or TRBV12-4 and TRBJ1-2; 7 positions match TRBD1. This CDR3 region has 15 residues. CDR3 bases: TGTGCCAGCAGCTTAGATGAAGGGGGCGGGTATGGCTACACCTTC. This translates into CASSLDEGGGYGYTF.

The rearrangement uses TRBV29-1 and TRBJ2-7; 8 bases are shared with TRBD1. The germline gives CDR1 SQVTM, CDR2 ANQGSEA. The CDR3 is 13 amino acids. With 6 bases clipped from V and 9 bases from J, the junction kept 13 bases outside the gene matches. CDR3 sequence reads: CSVVWTGIRGQYF. In nucleotides, the CDR3 is TGCAGCGTCGTATGGACAGGGATTCGGGGGCAGTACTTC.

This clonotype was detected a few times. The genes are TRBV18 and TRBJ1-5, with a weak D call TRBD1 (6 bases). V lost 6 bases and J lost 6, with 12 bases in between. The CDR3 is 13 amino acids. The germline gives CDR1 KGHSH, CDR2 LQKENI. CDR3 bases: TGTGCCAGCTCCCAGGGGAGGCCTCAGCCCCAGCATTTT. Residues: CASSQGRPQPQHF.

At least ten counts were recorded for this clonotype. This chain uses TRBV4-1 with TRBJ1-3; D not certain. Germline V gene lookup returns CDR1 MGHRA and CDR2 YSYEKL. Trimming stripped 1 base from V and 3 bases from J, with 7 bases between. The CDR3 has 14 residues. The CDR3 DNA is TGCGCCAGCAGCCAAGTCAGTCGTGGAAACACCATATATTTT. Its protein product is CASSQVSRGNTIYF.

The gene calls are TRBV15 and TRBJ1-1; D is uncertain. The V end was cut by 3 bases, the J end by 5 bases, with 10 bases between. The CDR3 sequence is 13 residues long. Germline V gene lookup returns CDR1 LNHNV and CDR2 YYDKDF (reference sequence). The CDR3 region is CATSSLERTEAFF. CDR3 bases: TGTGCCACCAGCAGTTTAGAGAGGACTGAAGCTTTCTTT.

Many counts were recorded for this clonotype. The chain couples TRBV29-1 to TRBJ1-1; D unclear. The germline V gene encodes CDR1 SQVTM and CDR2 ANQGSEA. The CDR3 totals 14 residues. The V end lost 0 bases, the J end lost 1 base, and 9 bases lay between the germline ends. The CDR3, as DNA: TGCAGCGTTGAAGATCAGGCAAGGAACACTGAAGCTTTCTTT. Amino acid sequence: CSVEDQARNTEAFF.

The chain uses TRBV6-5 and TRBJ2-7; weak D call: TRBD2 (5 bases). Trimming removed 4 bases from V and 3 bases from J, with 13 bases in between. CDR3 length equals 14 residues. The germline V gene has CDR1 MNHEY and CDR2 SVGAGI. The chain's CDR3 is CASSFYGEYYEQYF. CDR3 nucleotides: TGTGCCAGCAGTTTCTACGGGGAGTACTACGAGCAGTACTTC.

This clonotype was counted at least ten times. V gene TRBV7-9 combines with J gene TRBJ1-1, with D perhaps matching TRBD1 (6 bases). CDR1 is SEHNR, CDR2 FQNEAQ, per germline (reference sequence). The V gene lost 5 bases and the J gene lost 6 bases, with 19 bases spanning the gap. CDR3 size: 15 residues. The CDR3 spells CASSAPEGGRAEAFF. The CDR3 region has the DNA TGTGCCAGCAGCGCCCCGGAAGGGGGACGAGCTGAAGCTTTCTTT.

In its sample, this clonotype was seen many times. The rearrangement links TRBV6-6 to TRBJ1-4; tentative D call: TRBD1 (5 bases). Trimming cost V 7 bases and J 7 bases, with 16 bases left between them. The germline gives CDR1 MNHNY, CDR2 SVGAGI (reference sequence). The CDR3 has 14 residues. This CDR3 is CASKYRTGTEKLFF. The CDR3 DNA sequence: TGTGCCAGCAAGTACAGGACTGGCACTGAAAAACTGTTTTTT.

V is TRBV20-1 and J is TRBJ2-5; TRBD2 agrees at 14 bases. V shed 3 bases, J shed 0 bases, and the junction held 9 bases outside the gene matches. CDR3 length: 18 residues. CDR1 is DFQATT, CDR2 SNEGSKA, per germline (reference sequence). Written as DNA, the CDR3 is TGCAGTGCTAGGGGGGGGACTAGCGGGAGACATTACCAAGAGACCCAGTACTTC. It translates to CSARGGTSGRHYQETQYF.